The 13 T cell receptor beta chains given below trace back to one sample, sequenced in a study of T-cell memory formation after mild COVID-19. One entry per CDR3 protein results from TCRdb running MiXCR on the 5' RACE reads. The sample includes a few hundred thousand distinct CDR3 sequences, approximately 22% of them seen just once. Sequenced material: PBMCs or a T cell subset sorted from them (not recorded which). These receptors originate from a man aged 18 to 30 who had mild COVID-19 (a few samples of this study predate the infection). Cell type and time point are not known.

V gene TRBV6-5 combines with J gene TRBJ1-5, with TRBD1 identical over 7 bases. The CDR3 loop spans 13 amino acids. Germline-derived CDR1 and CDR2 are MNHEY and SVGAGI. J was trimmed by 5 bases and V by 5 bases; bases with no gene match: 3. In DNA form, the CDR3 reads TGTGCCAGCAGTCGGGACAGCCATCAGCCCCAGCATTTT. It specifies CASSRDSHQPQHF.

This clonotype has ten or more counts. The chain has TRBV7-3 and TRBJ2-3, with D perhaps matching TRBD2 (5 bases). Germline V gives CDR1 SGHTA, CDR2 FQGTGA. This CDR3 comprises 14 residues. Trimming left V 5 bases short and J 4 bases short, with 13 bases between. The CDR3: CASSPLSSSDTQYF. CDR3 nucleotides: TGTGCCAGCAGCCCCTTATCTAGCTCAGATACGCAGTATTTT.

The chain joins TRBV20-1 to TRBJ1-2, with a tentative D call TRBD1 (5 bases). CDR1 DFQATT and CDR2 SNEGSKA come from the germline V gene (reference sequence). V was shortened by 3 bases and J by 0 bases, with 8 bases between the two germline ends. The CDR3 spans 13 residues. The CDR3 DNA follows: TGCAGTGCTAGGCCGACAGCTAACTATGGCTACACCTTC. It encodes CSARPTANYGYTF.

The V gene is TRBV12-3 or TRBV12-4, the J gene TRBJ1-5, with 8 bases fitting TRBD1. The CDR3 is 13 amino acids. J lost 6 bases, V lost 6 bases, and 4 bases had no gene match. CDR3 nucleotide sequence: TGTGCCAGCAGAGAGCAGGGGGCTCAGCCCCAGCATTTT. This sequence encodes CASREQGAQPQHF.

The chain combines TRBV29-1 with TRBJ1-1; tentatively, D is TRBD1 (5 bases). CDR1 and CDR2 (germline): SQVTM, ANQGSEA. This CDR3 region has 11 residues. Trimming cost V 5 bases and J 5 bases, with 9 bases left between them. Written as DNA, the CDR3 is TGCAGCGTTTTCAGGGATACTGAAGCTTTCTTT. Its translation is CSVFRDTEAFF.

The J gene is TRBJ2-5, the V gene TRBV9; D not resolved. V dropped 0 bases and J dropped 5 bases, with 11 bases sitting between them. Germline CDR1 is SGDLS and CDR2 is YYNGEE. The CDR3 runs to 14 residues. The CDR3 bases are TGTGCCAGCAGCGTAGGACCGCTTGGGGAGACCCAGTACTTC. Its translation is CASSVGPLGETQYF.

Regarding this clonotype: Without the conserved terminal phenylalanine or tryptophan, this CDR3 likely stems from a read error. The chain links TRBV9 to TRBJ2-1; possibly TRBD1 or TRBD2 for D (6 bases each). Germline V gene lookup returns CDR1 SGDLS and CDR2 YYNGEE. Trimming removed 2 bases from V and 7 bases from J, with 10 bases in between. The length of the CDR3 is 13 residues. The CDR3 DNA sequence: TGTGCCAGCAGCGTGGGGGGCTGGAATGAGCAGTTCTTA. Translating gives CASSVGGWNEQFL.

V and J are TRBV7-2 and TRBJ2-2; 7 positions agree with TRBD2. Germline V CDR1 and CDR2: SGHTA, FQGNSA. Losses at the gene ends were 0 bases for V and 7 bases for J; bases not matched to a gene: 8. CDR3 size: 16 residues. CDR3 sequence: CASSLARRTRGGELFF. The CDR3 DNA follows: TGTGCCAGCAGCTTAGCGCGGAGGACTAGGGGCGGGGAGCTGTTTTTT.

In DNA, the CDR3 is TGCAGCGTTGATCGACAGGCCCACACTGAAGCTTTCTTT. Protein product: CSVDRQAHTEAFF. V gene TRBV29-1 combines with J gene TRBJ1-1, with a weak D call TRBD1 (6 bases). CDR3 length: 13 amino acids. The V and J ends lost 3 bases and 3 bases respectively, with 11 bases between them. Germline V gives CDR1 SQVTM, CDR2 ANQGSEA.

The chain recombines TRBV4-1 with TRBJ2-6; D unclear. The CDR3 totals 17 residues. Germline V CDR1 and CDR2: MGHRA, YSYEKL. With 5 bases removed from V and 0 bases from J, the gap between germline ends came to 14 bases. CDR3 protein: CASSEFTVFSGANVLTF. The CDR3 DNA sequence: TGCGCCAGCAGCGAATTTACAGTCTTCTCTGGGGCCAACGTCCTGACTTTC.

V usage is TRBV20-1 and J usage is TRBJ2-3; D possibly corresponds to TRBD2 (6 bases). Trimming removed 0 bases from V and 1 base from J, with 11 bases in between. Germline assignment: CDR1 DFQATT and CDR2 SNEGSKA (reference sequence). The CDR3 is 15 residues long. Written as DNA, the CDR3 is TGCAGTGCTAGAGATGGGGGAGGAGGCACAGATACGCAGTATTTT. As protein: CSARDGGGGTDTQYF.

This clonotype was seen only a few times. V is TRBV18 and J is TRBJ2-5, with D hard to call. CDR3 size: 14 residues. Trimming left V 2 bases short and J 1 base short, with 8 bases between. Germline V gives CDR1 KGHSH, CDR2 LQKENI. The CDR3 nucleotides are TGTGCCAGCTCACCAAATGACGGCCAAGAGACCCAGTACTTC. Translation gives CASSPNDGQETQYF.

This rearrangement joins TRBV20-1 to TRBJ1-1; D is uncertain. This CDR3 is 13 amino acids long. V was cut by 1 base and J by 3 bases, with 9 bases left in between. Germline-derived CDR1 and CDR2 are DFQATT and SNEGSKA (reference sequence). The CDR3 loop is CSARGADHTEAFF. CDR3 sequence (DNA): TGCAGTGCTAGAGGAGCTGACCACACTGAAGCTTTCTTT.